This TCR beta chain is from a study of blood T cell repertoires in COVID-19. Study-level information: PBMCs, B-cell-depleted T cells, or T cells were the source of the cDNA or gDNA that made up the material.

CDR3 length: 16 residues. The ends were cut back, 2 bases at V and 4 bases at J, with 15 bases in the middle. Germline assignment: CDR1 SGDLS and CDR2 YYNGEE. Using immunoSEQ multiplex PCR, the repertoire was profiled, and TCRdb retains in-frame clones only, with some absent. The sample has hundreds of thousands of clones; over 80% are singletons. The chain links TRBV9 to TRBJ2-2, with TRBD2 as a possible D gene (5 bases). The sequence came from a woman between 65 and 79 years old with active or convalescent COVID-19. Specimen: peripheral blood. CDR3 sequence (DNA): TGTGCCAGCAGCGTGACTACGAAAGGCGCCACCGGGGAGCTGTTTTTT. Residues: CASSVTTKGATGELFF.